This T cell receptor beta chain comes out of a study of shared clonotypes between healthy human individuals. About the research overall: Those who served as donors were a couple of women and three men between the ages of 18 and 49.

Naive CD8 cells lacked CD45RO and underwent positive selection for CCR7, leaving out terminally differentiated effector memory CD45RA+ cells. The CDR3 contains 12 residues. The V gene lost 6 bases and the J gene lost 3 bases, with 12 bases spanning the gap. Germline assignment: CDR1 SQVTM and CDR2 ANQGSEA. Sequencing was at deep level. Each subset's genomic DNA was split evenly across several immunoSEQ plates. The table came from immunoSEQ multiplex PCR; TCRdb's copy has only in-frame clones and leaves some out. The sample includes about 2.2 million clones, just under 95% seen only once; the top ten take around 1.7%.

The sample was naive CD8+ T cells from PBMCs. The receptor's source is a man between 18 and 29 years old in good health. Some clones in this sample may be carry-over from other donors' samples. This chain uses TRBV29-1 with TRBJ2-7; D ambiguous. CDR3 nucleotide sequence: TGCAGCGTCACCGATCTTGGCTACGAGCAGTACTTC. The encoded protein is CSVTDLGYEQYF.